The rows below give T cell receptor beta chains drawn from one sample of a study of shared clonotypes between healthy human individuals. Method: immunoSEQ multiplex PCR; TCRdb's copy keeps in-frame clones and lacks some. This table holds more than 2 million clones, around 95% found once. Sequences were obtained from naive CD4+ T cells sorted from blood. These receptor sequences come from a young man in good health. CDR3s include the opening cysteine and the closing phenylalanine or tryptophan. Each record gives: V gene, clone size, J gene, D gene, CDR3 DNA, CDR3 protein. The D gene is left open where the match is weak. A clone size is listed for some rows: how often the clone was seen (once, few, many), or a class if it is expanded.

>TRBV15|once|TRBJ2-7|TRBD1
TGTGCCACCAGCAAAGCCGGGACAGGGAGTGGTGAGCAGTACTTC
CATSKAGTGSGEQYF
>TRBV28|.|TRBJ2-2|.
TGTGCCAGCAGTTTGACTGGTAACACCGGGGAGCTGTTTTTT
CASSLTGNTGELFF
>TRBV21-1|.|TRBJ2-5|.
TGTGCCAGCAGCAAGATAGAGACCCAGTACTTC
CASSKIETQYF
>TRBV4-1|.|TRBJ1-1|TRBD1
TGCGCCAGCAGCCAAGATCGAAGTGGGTCCCGAGGACAGGGTTTT
CASSQDRSGSRGQGF
>TRBV4-3|.|TRBJ1-5|.
TGCGCCAGCAGCCAAGAGGTGAATAGCAATCAGCCCCAGCATTTT
CASSQEVNSNQPQHF
>TRBV9|.|TRBJ2-2|.
TGTGCCAGCAGCGACAGGGCGAACACCGGGGAGCTGTTTTTT
CASSDRANTGELFF
>TRBV5-1|once|TRBJ2-3|.
TGCGCCAGCAGCTCAGAATCTAGCACAGATACGCAGTATTTT
CASSSESSTDTQYF
>TRBV7-2|.|TRBJ2-7|.
TGTGCCAGCAGCTACCGAACTGGTCAGATAAACTACGAGCAGTACTTC
CASSYRTGQINYEQYF
>TRBV10-1|once|TRBJ1-3|.
TGCGCCAGCGGAACGACGGGAAACACCATATATTTT
CASGTTGNTIYF
>TRBV6-1|once|TRBJ2-7|.
TGTGCCAGCAGTCGGACTGGATACGAGCAGTACTTC
CASSRTGYEQYF
>TRBV5-4|.|TRBJ2-5|TRBD2
TGTGCCAGCAGCTTGCAGCGGGAGTCAGAGACCCAGTACTTC
CASSLQRESETQYF
>TRBV27|.|TRBJ2-3|TRBD2
TGTGCCAGCAGTTCTTCTAGCGGGGGGCTAACCACAGATACGCAGTATTTT
CASSSSSGGLTTDTQYF
>TRBV7-3|.|TRBJ2-1|TRBD2
TGTGCCAGCAGCATCGCCGGGACTAGCGGGGCTCACAATGAGCAGTTCTTC
CASSIAGTSGAHNEQFF
>TRBV5-4|.|TRBJ2-1|.
TGTGCCAGCAGCTTGGGCGGGGGCGCTTACAATGAGCAGTTCTTC
CASSLGGGAYNEQFF
>TRBV30|.|TRBJ1-6|.
TGTGCCTGGAGTGTAAATCATTCACCCCTCCACTTT
CAWSVNHSPLHF
>TRBV5-1|.|TRBJ2-1|TRBD2
TGCGCCAGCAGCTTGGTGGCGGGAGGCGCCTACAATGAGCAGTTCTTC
CASSLVAGGAYNEQFF
>TRBV2|.|TRBJ2-2|.
TGTGCCAGCAGTGAATGGACCGGGGAGCTGTTTTTT
CASSEWTGELFF
>TRBV30|few|TRBJ1-1|.
TGTGCCTGGAGTGTACGGGGCACTGAAGCTTTCTTT
CAWSVRGTEAFF
>TRBV6-6|.|TRBJ1-6|.
TGTGCCAGCAGTTACGGCGTGGCGGATAATTCACCCCTCCACTTT
CASSYGVADNSPLHF
>TRBV5-1|.|TRBJ2-5|TRBD1
TGCGCCAGCGGAGACAGGGCGGCCGAGACCCAGTACTTC
CASGDRAAETQYF
>TRBV5-1|.|TRBJ2-2|TRBD1
TGCGCCAGCAGCGGGAGGACAGGGGTCACCGGGGAGCTGTTTTTT
CASSGRTGVTGELFF
>TRBV30|.|TRBJ2-5|.
TGTGCCTGGAGAGTAGGCTCCCATGTGGAGACCCAGTACTTC
CAWRVGSHVETQYF
>TRBV6-5|.|TRBJ1-6|.
TGTGCCAGCAGGGAGGACCCTTCTACTGATTCACCCCTCCACTTT
CASREDPSTDSPLHF
>TRBV5-1|.|TRBJ1-3|TRBD1
TGCGCCAGCAGCTTGTGGACCTGGGACAGCCACTCTGGAAACACCATATATTTT
CASSLWTWDSHSGNTIYF
>TRBV30|.|TRBJ1-5|TRBD1
TGTGCCTGGGAATTACAGGGGGGTGATCAGCCCCAGCATTTT
CAWELQGGDQPQHF
>TRBV5-5|.|TRBJ2-1|TRBD2
TGTGCCAGCAGCGAATCTAGCGGGAGAGCAAATGAGCAGTTCTTC
CASSESSGRANEQFF
>TRBV5-1|.|TRBJ1-1|.
TGCGCCAGCAGCTCCCTGGGCGGCGGTGAAGCTTTCTTT
CASSSLGGGEAFF
>TRBV7-9|.|TRBJ1-2|.
TGTGCCAGCAGCCCTCGGACATTCAACTATGGCTACACCTTC
CASSPRTFNYGYTF
>TRBV5-6|.|TRBJ2-2|.
TGTGCCAGCAGCTTGTTCGGTCCCGGGGAGCTGTTTTTT
CASSLFGPGELFF
>TRBV7-9|.|TRBJ1-2|.
TGTGCCAGCAGCTTAGGGGCTAACTATGGCTACACCTTC
CASSLGANYGYTF
>TRBV7-9|.|TRBJ2-3|TRBD1
TGTGCCAGCAGCATCGGACAGGGTACAGATACGCAGTATTTT
CASSIGQGTDTQYF
>TRBV11-2|.|TRBJ2-1|TRBD1
TGTGCCAGCAGCGCAGACAGGGGTCTGAAAAATGAGCAGTTCTTC
CASSADRGLKNEQFF
>TRBV7-2|.|TRBJ2-7|TRBD2
TGTGCCAGCAGCTCCGGACTAGCGGGGAGCGGGAACTACGAGCAGTACTTC
CASSSGLAGSGNYEQYF
>TRBV6-5|.|TRBJ1-5|TRBD1
TGTGCCAGCAGGTCACAGGGGGGGGGCAATCAGCCCCAGCATTTT
CASRSQGGGNQPQHF
>TRBV6-1|.|TRBJ1-1|.
TGTGCCAGCAGTGGAAAACCGAACACTGAAGCTTTCTTT
CASSGKPNTEAFF
>TRBV7-7|.|TRBJ2-7|.
TGTGCTAGCAGCCCAGTGGGTGGAGTGGAGGAGCAGTACTTC
CASSPVGGVEEQYF
>TRBV14|.|TRBJ2-3|.
TGTGCCAGCAGCCCCCTCGCCTCTCTAGGTAGAGGAAGAGATACGCAGTATTTT
CASSPLASLGRGRDTQYF
>TRBV28|once|TRBJ1-2|TRBD1
TGTGCCAGCACTCTAGGGGGACAGGACGTCTATGGCTACACCTTC
CASTLGGQDVYGYTF
>TRBV30|.|TRBJ2-7|.
TGTGCCTGGAGGGGGCGGCTACCCGACTCCTACGAGCAGTACTTC
CAWRGRLPDSYEQYF
>TRBV2|.|TRBJ2-3|TRBD2
TGTGCCAGCAACGGACTAGCGGCGCAGTATTTT
CASNGLAAQYF
>TRBV4-1|.|TRBJ2-1|.
TGCGCCAGCAGCCAAGTAGCCGCGAACCCTAAGAATGAGCAGTTCTTC
CASSQVAANPKNEQFF
>TRBV6-1|.|TRBJ1-5|.
TGTGCCAGCAGTGAATTGGGCAGCGGAACATACCTTAGCAATCAGCCCCAGCATTTT
CASSELGSGTYLSNQPQHF
>TRBV5-4|.|TRBJ2-1|TRBD2
TGTGCCAGCAGCTCGCTAGCGGGTGAGCAGTTCTTC
CASSSLAGEQFF
>TRBV5-5|.|TRBJ1-5|TRBD1
TGTGCCAGCAGCCCGGGACAGTACAATCAGCCCCAGCATTTT
CASSPGQYNQPQHF
>TRBV28|.|TRBJ1-2|TRBD1
TGTGCCAGCAGTTTAGAGACAGGGGGGTATGGCTACACCTTC
CASSLETGGYGYTF
>TRBV7-9|once|TRBJ1-6|.
TGTGCCAGCAGCTTAGGCAATTCACCCCTCCACTTT
CASSLGNSPLHF
>TRBV6-1|.|TRBJ1-5|TRBD1
TGTGCCAGCACCGGGACAGGGGGTTTGCCCCAGCATTTT
CASTGTGGLPQHF
>TRBV4-1|.|TRBJ2-3|.
TGCGCCAGCAGCCTAAAAGATACGCAGTATTTT
CASSLKDTQYF